This entry features one T cell receptor beta chain sequence. What it binds is unknown. From germline, CDR1 is LGHNT and CDR2 FRNRAP. CDR3 size: 18 residues. V lost 2 bases, J lost 2 bases, and 11 bases stayed unmatched. The data are from a study of T cell repertoires in cytomegalovirus infection. Study details: Public TCR beta signatures were indicative of both CMV infection and a matching HLA type.

In TCRdb, the reads were re-called with MiXCR into one record per CDR3 protein. The sample yields roughly 69,000 distinct CDR3 sequences, roughly 28% seen once. Study-level results: What dominated the ex vivo response were HLA-C-restricted CMV-specific TCR beta clonotypes. Of the TCR beta families, the public ones yielded a cumulative frequency that identified carriers of CMV plus the relevant HLA.

Specimen: CD8+ T cells from cultured PBMCs, collected from culture after CMV antigen stimulation. The chain employs TRBV12-5 and TRBJ2-5; 10 bases line up with TRBD1. The TCR originated in a human donor in good health (CMV status not recorded). Some clones in this sample may be carry-over from other donors' samples. CDR3 protein: CASGLLTRDRGGQETQYF. CDR3 coding DNA: TGTGCTAGTGGTTTGCTAACGAGGGACAGGGGCGGTCAAGAGACCCAGTACTTC.